The subject of this entry is one T cell receptor (beta chain). What it binds is not known. This sample was included in a study of glioma-infiltrating T cells. Whole-study results and caveats: Non-neoplastic patients had below-expected tissue-blood divergence, while all gliomas exceeded expectation. Very few CDR3 sequences were shared between tissue and blood.

The iRepertoire nested amplicon-rescue multiplex PCR amplified TCR alpha and beta CDR3s from RNA. Input was 100-400 ng of tissue mRNA or PBMC total RNA. TCRdb re-derived calls from the multiplex PCR reads in MiXCR, one entry per CDR3 protein. The sample lists 95,000 to 150,000 distinct CDR3 sequences, approximately 25% seen once, with roughly 15% in the top ten. Germline V gene data show CDR1 as MGHRA and CDR2 as YSYEKL. This CDR3 spans 16 amino acids. The V and J ends lost 3 bases and 1 base respectively, with 15 bases between them. The sample was glioma tissue, nonneoplastic brain tissue, or PBMCs (not recorded which). The sequence derives from a human donor with low-grade glioma or glioblastoma, undergoing nonglioma brain surgery, or in good health (not recorded which). This chain connects TRBV4-1 to TRBJ1-1; D is unclear. In DNA form, the CDR3 reads TGCGCCAGCAGCCACCCCCGTGATGGGCCGAACACTGAAGCTTTCTTT. Amino acid sequence: CASSHPRDGPNTEAFF.